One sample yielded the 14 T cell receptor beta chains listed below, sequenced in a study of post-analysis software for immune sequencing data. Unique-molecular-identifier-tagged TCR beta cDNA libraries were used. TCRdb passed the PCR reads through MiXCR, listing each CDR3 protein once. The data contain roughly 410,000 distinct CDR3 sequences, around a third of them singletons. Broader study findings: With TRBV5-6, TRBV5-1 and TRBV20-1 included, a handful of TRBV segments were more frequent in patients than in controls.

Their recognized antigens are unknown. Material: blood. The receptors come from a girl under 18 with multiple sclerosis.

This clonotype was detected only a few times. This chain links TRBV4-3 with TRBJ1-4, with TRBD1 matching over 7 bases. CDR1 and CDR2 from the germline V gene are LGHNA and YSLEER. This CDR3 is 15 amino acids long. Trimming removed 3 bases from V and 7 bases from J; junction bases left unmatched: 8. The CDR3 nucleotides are TGCGCCAGCAGCCACCGACAGGGATCTAGTGAAAAACTGTTTTTT. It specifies CASSHRQGSSEKLFF.

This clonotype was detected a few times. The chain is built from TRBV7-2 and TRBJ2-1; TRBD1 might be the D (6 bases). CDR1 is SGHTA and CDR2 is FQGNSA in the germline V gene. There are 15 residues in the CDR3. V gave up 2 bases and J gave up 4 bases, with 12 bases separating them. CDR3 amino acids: CASSLRQGIYNEQFF. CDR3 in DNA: TGTGCCAGCAGCTTAAGGCAGGGGATTTACAATGAGCAGTTCTTC.

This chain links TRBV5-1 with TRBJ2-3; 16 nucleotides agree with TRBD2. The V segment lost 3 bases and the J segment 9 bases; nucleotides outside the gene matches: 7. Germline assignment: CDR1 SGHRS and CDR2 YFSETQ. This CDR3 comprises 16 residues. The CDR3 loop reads CASSWKGTSGGATQYF. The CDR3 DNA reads TGCGCCAGCAGCTGGAAAGGGACTAGCGGGGGGGCCACGCAGTATTTT.

The CDR3 spells CSAKGGAGSYEQYF. The CDR3 DNA reads TGCAGTGCTAAGGGGGGGGCAGGATCCTACGAGCAGTACTTC. The chain has TRBV20-1 and TRBJ2-5; TRBD2 is a possible D gene (7 bases). The DNA end is a closer match to TRBJ2-7, so the J assignment may be wrong. The CDR3 consists of 14 residues. Per the germline V gene, CDR1 is DFQATT and CDR2 is SNEGSKA (reference sequence).

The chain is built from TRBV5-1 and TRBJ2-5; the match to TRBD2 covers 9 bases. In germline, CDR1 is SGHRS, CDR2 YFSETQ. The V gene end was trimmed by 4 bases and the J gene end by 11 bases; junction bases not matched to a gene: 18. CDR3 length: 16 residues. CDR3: CASSTERGAMWNEQYF. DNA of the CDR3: TGCGCCAGCAGCACCGAGCGGGGGGCAATGTGGAATGAGCAGTACTTC.

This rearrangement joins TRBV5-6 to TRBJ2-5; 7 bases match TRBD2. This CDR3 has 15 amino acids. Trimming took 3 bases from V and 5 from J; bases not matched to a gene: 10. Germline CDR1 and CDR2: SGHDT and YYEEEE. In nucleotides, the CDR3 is TGTGCCAGCAGCTCCCGCCTCATGGGAGGGGAGACCCAGTACTTC. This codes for CASSSRLMGGETQYF. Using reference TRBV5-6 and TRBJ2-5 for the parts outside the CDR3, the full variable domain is DAGVTQSPTHLIKTRGQQVTLRCSPKSGHDTVSWYQQALGQGPQFIFQYYEEEERQRGNFPDRFSGHQFPNYSSELNVNALLLGDSALYLCASSSRLMGGETQYFGPGTRLLVL.

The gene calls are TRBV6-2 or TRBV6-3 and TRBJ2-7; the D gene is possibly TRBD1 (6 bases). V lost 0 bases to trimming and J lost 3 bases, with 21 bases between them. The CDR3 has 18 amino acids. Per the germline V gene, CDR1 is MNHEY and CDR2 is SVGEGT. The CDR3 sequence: CASSYSTGYVSPNYEQYF. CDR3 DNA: TGTGCCAGCAGTTACTCTACAGGGTACGTTTCACCTAACTACGAGCAGTACTTC.

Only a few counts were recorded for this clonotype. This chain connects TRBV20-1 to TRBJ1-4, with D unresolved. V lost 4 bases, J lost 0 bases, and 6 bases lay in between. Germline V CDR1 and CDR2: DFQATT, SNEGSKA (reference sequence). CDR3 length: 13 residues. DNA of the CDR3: TGCAGTGCTATAAATCCAACTAATGAAAAACTGTTTTTT. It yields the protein CSAINPTNEKLFF.

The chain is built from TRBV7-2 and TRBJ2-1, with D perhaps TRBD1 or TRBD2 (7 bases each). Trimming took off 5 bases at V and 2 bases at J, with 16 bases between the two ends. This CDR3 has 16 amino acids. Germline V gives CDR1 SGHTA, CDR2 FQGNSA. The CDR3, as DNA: TGTGCCAGCAGCCCAGGGGGGGCAGGTACCTACAATGAGCAGTTCTTC. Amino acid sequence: CASSPGGAGTYNEQFF. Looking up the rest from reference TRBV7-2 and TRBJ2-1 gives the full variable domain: GAGVSQSPSNKVTEKGKDVELRCDPISGHTALYWYRQSLGQGLEFLIYFQGNSAPDKSGLPSDRFSAERTGGSVSTLTIQRTQQEDSAVYLCASSPGGAGTYNEQFFGPGTRLTVL.

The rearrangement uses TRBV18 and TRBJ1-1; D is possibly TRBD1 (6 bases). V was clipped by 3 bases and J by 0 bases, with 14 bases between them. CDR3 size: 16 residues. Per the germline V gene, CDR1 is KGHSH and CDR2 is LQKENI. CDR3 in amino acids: CASSPDSLNMNTEAFF. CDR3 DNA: TGTGCCAGCTCACCGGACAGCCTTAACATGAACACTGAAGCTTTCTTT. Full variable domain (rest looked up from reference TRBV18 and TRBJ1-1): NAGVMQNPRHLVRRRGQEARLRCSPMKGHSHVYWYRQLPEEGLKFMVYLQKENIIDESGMPKERFSAEFPKEGPSILRIQQVVRGDSAAYFCASSPDSLNMNTEAFFGQGTRLTVV.

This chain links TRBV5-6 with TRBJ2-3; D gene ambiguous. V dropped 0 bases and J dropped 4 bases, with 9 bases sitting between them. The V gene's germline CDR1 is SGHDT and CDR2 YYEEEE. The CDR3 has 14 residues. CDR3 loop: CASSLVISADTQYF. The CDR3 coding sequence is TGTGCCAGCAGCTTGGTTATCAGCGCAGATACGCAGTATTTT.

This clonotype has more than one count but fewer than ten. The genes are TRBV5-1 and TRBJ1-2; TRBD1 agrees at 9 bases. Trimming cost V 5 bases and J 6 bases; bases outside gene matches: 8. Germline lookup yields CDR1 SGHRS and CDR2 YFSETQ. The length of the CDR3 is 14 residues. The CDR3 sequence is CASRGTGMFNGYTF. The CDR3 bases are TGCGCCAGCAGAGGGACAGGGATGTTCAATGGCTACACCTTC. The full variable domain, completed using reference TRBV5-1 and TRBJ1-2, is KAGVTQTPRYLIKTRGQQVTLSCSPISGHRSVSWYQQTPGQGLQFLFEYFSETQRNKGNFPGRFSGRQFSNSRSEMNVSTLELGDSALYLCASRGTGMFNGYTFGSGTRLTVV.

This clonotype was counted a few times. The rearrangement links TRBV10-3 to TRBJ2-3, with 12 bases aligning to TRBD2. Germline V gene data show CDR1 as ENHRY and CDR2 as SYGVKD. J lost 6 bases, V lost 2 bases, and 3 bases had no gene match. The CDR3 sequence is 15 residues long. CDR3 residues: CAISETSGGLDTQYF. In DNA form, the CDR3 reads TGTGCCATCAGTGAGACTAGCGGGGGGCTTGATACGCAGTATTTT.

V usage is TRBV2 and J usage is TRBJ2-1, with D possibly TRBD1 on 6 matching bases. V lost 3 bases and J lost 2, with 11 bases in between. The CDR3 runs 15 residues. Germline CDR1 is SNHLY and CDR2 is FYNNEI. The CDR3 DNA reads TGTGCCAGCAGTGAGTCAGGGGCCACCTACAATGAGCAGTTCTTC. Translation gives CASSESGATYNEQFF.